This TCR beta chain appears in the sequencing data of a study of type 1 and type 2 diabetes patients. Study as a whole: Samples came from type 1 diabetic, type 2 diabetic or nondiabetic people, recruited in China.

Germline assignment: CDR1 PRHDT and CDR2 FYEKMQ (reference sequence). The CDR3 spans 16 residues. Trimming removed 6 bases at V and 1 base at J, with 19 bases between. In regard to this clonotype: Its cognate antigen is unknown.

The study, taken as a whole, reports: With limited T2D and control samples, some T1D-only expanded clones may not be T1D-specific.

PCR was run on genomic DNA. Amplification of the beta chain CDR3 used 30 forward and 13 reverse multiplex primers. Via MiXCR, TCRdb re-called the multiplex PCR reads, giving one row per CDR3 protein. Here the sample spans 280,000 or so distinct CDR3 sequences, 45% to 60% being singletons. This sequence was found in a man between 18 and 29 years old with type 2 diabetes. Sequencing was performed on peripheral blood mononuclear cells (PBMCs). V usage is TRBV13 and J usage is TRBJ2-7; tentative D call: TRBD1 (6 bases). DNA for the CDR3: TGTGCCAGCAGTCAGACCACTGGGGGCGCGTCCTACGAGCAGTACTTC. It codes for CASSQTTGGASYEQYF.